The rows below give T cell receptor beta chains drawn from one sample of a study of blood T cell repertoires in COVID-19. Profiling relied on immunoSEQ multiplex PCR, and the TCRdb table lists in-frame clones only, not all of them. The sample lists around 130,000 clones, around four fifths occurring once. Source material: peripheral blood. These receptors were obtained from a man aged 35 to 55 with active or convalescent COVID-19. CDR3s include the opening cysteine and the closing phenylalanine or tryptophan. The order of the fields is V gene, J gene, clone size, D gene, CDR3 DNA, CDR3 protein. D genes are given only for firm matches. Clone size is stated in some rows and not others, as once, few, many or a class when expanded.

v_gene: TRBV7-3; j_gene: TRBJ2-3; abundance: .; d_gene: TRBD1; CDR3nt: TGTGCCAGCAGCTCAGGGGGAGATACGCAGTATTTT; CDR3aa: CASSSGGDTQYF
v_gene: TRBV6-5; j_gene: TRBJ2-7; abundance: .; d_gene: TRBD1; CDR3nt: TGTGCCAGCAGTTCTTCCACAACAGGGGTTCGCAACGAGCAGTACTTC; CDR3aa: CASSSSTTGVRNEQYF
v_gene: TRBV9; j_gene: TRBJ2-7; abundance: .; d_gene: .; CDR3nt: TGTGCCAGCAGCGCACAGGGGGGGTTGCCTTTCGAGCAGTACTTC; CDR3aa: CASSAQGGLPFEQYF
v_gene: TRBV5-6; j_gene: TRBJ2-7; abundance: .; d_gene: TRBD1; CDR3nt: TGTGCCAGCAGCTCAACCGGGACAGGGTCTTTCCACGAGCAGTACTTC; CDR3aa: CASSSTGTGSFHEQYF
v_gene: TRBV12-3/TRBV12-4; j_gene: TRBJ2-2; abundance: few; d_gene: .; CDR3nt: TGTGCCAGCACCGTATCGGGGACCGGGGAGCTGTTTTTT; CDR3aa: CASTVSGTGELFF
v_gene: TRBV12-5; j_gene: TRBJ2-5; abundance: .; d_gene: .; CDR3nt: TGTGCTAGTGGTTTGGGGAACAGGGGAGGAGAGACCCAGTACTTC; CDR3aa: CASGLGNRGGETQYF
v_gene: TRBV15; j_gene: TRBJ2-1; abundance: .; d_gene: TRBD1; CDR3nt: TGTGCCACCAGCAGAGGACAGGGCTCCTACAATGAGCAGTTCTTC; CDR3aa: CATSRGQGSYNEQFF
v_gene: TRBV19; j_gene: TRBJ2-7; abundance: once; d_gene: TRBD1; CDR3nt: TGTGCCAGTAGACCGGGACAGGGGGTATGGGAGCAGTACTTC; CDR3aa: CASRPGQGVWEQYF
v_gene: TRBV5-1; j_gene: TRBJ2-5; abundance: .; d_gene: .; CDR3nt: TGCGCCAGCAGCTTGGGGCCAAAAGAGACCCAGTACTTC; CDR3aa: CASSLGPKETQYF
v_gene: TRBV5-1; j_gene: TRBJ2-7; abundance: few; d_gene: TRBD1; CDR3nt: TGCGCCAGCAGCTTGAGGTCGGGACAGGGACCCGAGCAGTACTTC; CDR3aa: CASSLRSGQGPEQYF
v_gene: TRBV7-9; j_gene: TRBJ1-6; abundance: .; d_gene: .; CDR3nt: TGTGCCAGCACATGGGGGCTCGGGGATAATTCACCCCTCCACTTT; CDR3aa: CASTWGLGDNSPLHF
v_gene: TRBV6-5; j_gene: TRBJ2-7; abundance: .; d_gene: .; CDR3nt: TGTGCCAGCAATTACAGACAGGCGAGCGCCTACGAGCAGTACTTC; CDR3aa: CASNYRQASAYEQYF
v_gene: TRBV2; j_gene: TRBJ2-7; abundance: .; d_gene: .; CDR3nt: TGTGCCAGCAGGCCTAGTGGAGGTCGTGGGCAGTACTTC; CDR3aa: CASRPSGGRGQYF
v_gene: TRBV11-2; j_gene: TRBJ2-5; abundance: .; d_gene: .; CDR3nt: TGTGCCAGCAGCTTAGGAACTAAGGAGACCCAGTACTTC; CDR3aa: CASSLGTKETQYF
v_gene: TRBV24-1; j_gene: TRBJ2-2; abundance: .; d_gene: TRBD1; CDR3nt: TGTGCCACCAGTCCCTCACGGACAGGTCATGCCGGGGAGCTGTTTTTT; CDR3aa: CATSPSRTGHAGELFF
v_gene: TRBV6-5; j_gene: TRBJ1-2; abundance: .; d_gene: .; CDR3nt: TGTGCCAGCAGAACAGGATCAGAGGGCTACACCTTC; CDR3aa: CASRTGSEGYTF
v_gene: TRBV5-1; j_gene: TRBJ1-4; abundance: .; d_gene: .; CDR3nt: TGCGCCAGCAGAGTGACGGGAGCAACTAATGAAAAACTGTTTTTT; CDR3aa: CASRVTGATNEKLFF
v_gene: TRBV5-1; j_gene: TRBJ2-5; abundance: .; d_gene: TRBD1; CDR3nt: TGCGCCAGCAGCGCGGGACAGGGGGCAGGAGAGACCCAGTACTTC; CDR3aa: CASSAGQGAGETQYF
v_gene: TRBV4-3; j_gene: TRBJ2-5; abundance: .; d_gene: TRBD2; CDR3nt: TGCGCCAGCAGCCAAGCGGGGGGAGAGACCCAGTACTTC; CDR3aa: CASSQAGGETQYF
v_gene: TRBV5-4; j_gene: TRBJ1-2; abundance: .; d_gene: TRBD1; CDR3nt: TGTGCCAGCAGCGCCGAGACAGGGAGCTATGGCTACACCTTC; CDR3aa: CASSAETGSYGYTF
v_gene: TRBV3-1/TRBV3-2; j_gene: TRBJ2-3; abundance: .; d_gene: TRBD2; CDR3nt: TGTGCCAGCAGCGTTCTAACGGGGGGGGCAGATACGCAGTATTTT; CDR3aa: CASSVLTGGADTQYF
v_gene: TRBV19; j_gene: TRBJ2-7; abundance: .; d_gene: .; CDR3nt: TGTGCCAGTAGCCCAGGGGCGGGGGACTACGAGCAGTACTTC; CDR3aa: CASSPGAGDYEQYF
v_gene: TRBV10-2; j_gene: TRBJ1-6; abundance: .; d_gene: .; CDR3nt: TGCGCCAGCAGTGACACGGGTTCACCCCTCCACTTT; CDR3aa: CASSDTGSPLHF
v_gene: TRBV14; j_gene: TRBJ2-5; abundance: .; d_gene: TRBD1; CDR3nt: TGTGCCAGCAGCCAGGGACAGCGCCCCGGAGAGACCCAGTACTTC; CDR3aa: CASSQGQRPGETQYF
v_gene: TRBV5-1; j_gene: TRBJ2-3; abundance: once; d_gene: .; CDR3nt: TGCGCCAGCAGCTGGGAGCGCACAGATACGCAGTATTTT; CDR3aa: CASSWERTDTQYF
v_gene: TRBV7-8; j_gene: TRBJ1-2; abundance: .; d_gene: .; CDR3nt: TGTGCCAGCAGCTTGGCACAGGAAGCTAACTATGGCTACACCTTC; CDR3aa: CASSLAQEANYGYTF
v_gene: TRBV7-3; j_gene: TRBJ2-7; abundance: .; d_gene: TRBD2; CDR3nt: TGTGCCAGCAGCTTAACTGCGGGGGAAGTGTACGAGCAGTACTTC; CDR3aa: CASSLTAGEVYEQYF
v_gene: TRBV7-9; j_gene: TRBJ2-6; abundance: .; d_gene: .; CDR3nt: TGTGCCAGCAGTACAGGGGCCAACGTCCTGACTTTC; CDR3aa: CASSTGANVLTF
v_gene: TRBV5-1; j_gene: TRBJ2-2; abundance: .; d_gene: TRBD2; CDR3nt: TGCGCCAGCAGCTTGGGGGATAGCGGGGTCACCGGGGAGCTGTTTTTT; CDR3aa: CASSLGDSGVTGELFF
v_gene: TRBV7-2; j_gene: TRBJ2-5; abundance: .; d_gene: TRBD2; CDR3nt: TGTGCCAGCAGCTTAGGGCAAACGGGGGGGAAGACCCAGTACTTC; CDR3aa: CASSLGQTGGKTQYF
v_gene: TRBV12-3/TRBV12-4; j_gene: TRBJ1-2; abundance: once; d_gene: .; CDR3nt: TGTGCCAGCAGTACCAGGGGCCACTATGGCTACACCTTC; CDR3aa: CASSTRGHYGYTF
v_gene: TRBV29-1; j_gene: TRBJ2-5; abundance: once; d_gene: .; CDR3nt: TGCAGCGTTCGGACAGACCAAGAGACCCAGTACTTC; CDR3aa: CSVRTDQETQYF
v_gene: TRBV25-1; j_gene: TRBJ2-7; abundance: .; d_gene: .; CDR3nt: TGTGCCAGCAGTGATCCAGGGGTGTACGAGCAGTACTTC; CDR3aa: CASSDPGVYEQYF
v_gene: TRBV6-2/TRBV6-3; j_gene: TRBJ1-2; abundance: few; d_gene: TRBD1; CDR3nt: TGTGCCAGCAGCCCCACCGTCGACAGGGTTCGTGGCTACACCTTC; CDR3aa: CASSPTVDRVRGYTF
v_gene: TRBV6-5; j_gene: TRBJ2-2; abundance: once; d_gene: .; CDR3nt: TGTGCCAGCACCAGGGATCAGACCGGGGAGCTGTTTTTT; CDR3aa: CASTRDQTGELFF
v_gene: TRBV19; j_gene: TRBJ1-5; abundance: .; d_gene: .; CDR3nt: TGTGCCAGTAGCTTACTTAATAGCAATCAGCCCCAGCATTTT; CDR3aa: CASSLLNSNQPQHF
v_gene: TRBV7-9; j_gene: TRBJ2-7; abundance: .; d_gene: TRBD1; CDR3nt: TGTGCCAGCAGCTCTGACAGGGGGGGACGTCGCTACGAGCAGTACTTC; CDR3aa: CASSSDRGGRRYEQYF
v_gene: TRBV14; j_gene: TRBJ1-2; abundance: .; d_gene: TRBD1; CDR3nt: TGTGCCAGCAGCCAAGAGAGAAAGGACAGGGTGGCTGGCTACACCTTC; CDR3aa: CASSQERKDRVAGYTF
v_gene: TRBV21-1; j_gene: TRBJ2-5; abundance: .; d_gene: .; CDR3nt: TGTGCCAGCAGCAAAGAATATAGGGGGCGGGAGACCCAGTACTTC; CDR3aa: CASSKEYRGRETQYF
v_gene: TRBV7-9; j_gene: TRBJ2-7; abundance: .; d_gene: .; CDR3nt: TGTGCCAGCAGCTTAGAAGGGGGTTACGAGCAGTACTTC; CDR3aa: CASSLEGGYEQYF
v_gene: TRBV10-1; j_gene: TRBJ2-3; abundance: .; d_gene: TRBD1; CDR3nt: TGCGCCATCCCCGACAGGGTCTCAACAGATACGCAGTATTTT; CDR3aa: CAIPDRVSTDTQYF
v_gene: TRBV7-2; j_gene: TRBJ2-5; abundance: .; d_gene: .; CDR3nt: TGTGCCAGCAGCTTGAGACAGGGCACTAGCTCCCCAGAGACCCAGTACTTC; CDR3aa: CASSLRQGTSSPETQYF
v_gene: TRBV2; j_gene: TRBJ2-3; abundance: .; d_gene: TRBD1; CDR3nt: TGTGCCAGCAAAGGACAGGGAACAGATACGCAGTATTTT; CDR3aa: CASKGQGTDTQYF
v_gene: TRBV7-9; j_gene: TRBJ1-1; abundance: .; d_gene: .; CDR3nt: TGTGCCAGCAGCGCCCGGGAGAACACTGAAGCTTTCTTT; CDR3aa: CASSARENTEAFF
v_gene: TRBV2; j_gene: TRBJ2-3; abundance: .; d_gene: TRBD2; CDR3nt: TGTGCCAGCCTGGGGCGGGGGGCCACAGATACGCAGTATTTT; CDR3aa: CASLGRGATDTQYF
v_gene: TRBV7-2; j_gene: TRBJ2-1; abundance: .; d_gene: .; CDR3nt: TGTGCCAGCAGCTTAAGTAGAGGCAATGAGCAGTTCTTC; CDR3aa: CASSLSRGNEQFF
v_gene: TRBV7-8; j_gene: TRBJ2-1; abundance: .; d_gene: .; CDR3nt: TGTGCCAGCAGCCCACTAGGGGGAGAGCAGTTCTTC; CDR3aa: CASSPLGGEQFF
v_gene: TRBV7-9; j_gene: TRBJ1-5; abundance: .; d_gene: TRBD1; CDR3nt: TGTGCCAGCAGCTTGACAGGGGAAAAACAGCCCCAGCATTTT; CDR3aa: CASSLTGEKQPQHF
v_gene: TRBV5-6; j_gene: TRBJ1-5; abundance: many; d_gene: .; CDR3nt: TGTGCCAGCAGCCAACAGGCGGGGTATAGCAATCAGCCCCAGCATTTT; CDR3aa: CASSQQAGYSNQPQHF
v_gene: TRBV5-5; j_gene: TRBJ1-4; abundance: .; d_gene: TRBD1; CDR3nt: TGTGCCAGCAGCCAACAGGGGGACACCTTCTACGAAAAACTGTTTTTT; CDR3aa: CASSQQGDTFYEKLFF
v_gene: TRBV19; j_gene: TRBJ2-6; abundance: .; d_gene: .; CDR3nt: TGTGCCAGTAGTATAGGTGCAGGTTTGCTCTCTGGGGCCAACGTCCTGACTTTC; CDR3aa: CASSIGAGLLSGANVLTF
v_gene: TRBV4-3; j_gene: TRBJ2-2; abundance: .; d_gene: TRBD1; CDR3nt: TGCGCCAGCAGCCAAGTCGGGACAGGGGACCGAAGGGAGCTGTTTTTT; CDR3aa: CASSQVGTGDRRELFF
v_gene: TRBV20-1; j_gene: TRBJ1-2; abundance: .; d_gene: .; CDR3nt: TGCAGTGCTAGTTTGGGGGGTGACTATGGCTACACCTTC; CDR3aa: CSASLGGDYGYTF